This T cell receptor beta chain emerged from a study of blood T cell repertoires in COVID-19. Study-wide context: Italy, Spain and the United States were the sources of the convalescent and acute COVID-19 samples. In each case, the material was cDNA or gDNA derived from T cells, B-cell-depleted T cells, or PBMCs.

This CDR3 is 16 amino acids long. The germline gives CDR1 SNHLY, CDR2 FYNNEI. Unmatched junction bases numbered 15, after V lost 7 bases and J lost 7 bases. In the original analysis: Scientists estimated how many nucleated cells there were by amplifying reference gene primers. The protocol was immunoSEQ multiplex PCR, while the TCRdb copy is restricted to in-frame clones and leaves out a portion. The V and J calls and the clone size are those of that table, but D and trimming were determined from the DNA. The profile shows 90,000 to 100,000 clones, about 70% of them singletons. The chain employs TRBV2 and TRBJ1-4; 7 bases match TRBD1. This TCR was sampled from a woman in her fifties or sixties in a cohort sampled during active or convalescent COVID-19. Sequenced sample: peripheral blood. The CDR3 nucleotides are TGTGCCAGCACCCAAGGCCCCAGGGGGTCAGGTGAAAAACTGTTTTTT. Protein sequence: CASTQGPRGSGEKLFF.